These 5 T cell receptor beta chains were all obtained from the same sample, sequenced in a study of spatial heterogeneity in lung cancer. TCRdb re-analysed the 5' RACE reads in MiXCR, keeping a single row per CDR3 protein. Among about 30,000 distinct CDR3 sequences listed, roughly 7.4% were seen once. Study findings and constraints: Tumor mutation counts were tracked by expanded intratumoral alpha and beta TCR counts.

As for time point: sample taken at primary tumor resection. No antigen has been identified for these receptors. The sample here was lung tumor tissue, taken at surgery. Receptors originate from a male donor with early-stage non-small cell lung cancer.

This chain joins TRBV7-9 and TRBJ2-2; D gene uncertain. CDR1 is SEHNR, CDR2 FQNEAQ, per germline (reference sequence). This CDR3 is built from 14 residues. V was clipped by 6 bases and J by 0 bases, with 8 bases between them. The DNA of the CDR3 is TGTGCCAGCAGACAAAGATCGAACACCGGGGAGCTGTTTTTT. It is translated as CASRQRSNTGELFF.

The chain carries TRBV20-1 and TRBJ2-7; 11 nucleotides align to TRBD1. Trimming cost V 6 bases and J 4 bases; bases outside gene matches: 8. The CDR3 contains 14 residues. CDR1 is DFQATT, CDR2 SNEGSKA, per germline (reference sequence). The CDR3 protein is CSADPGQGVYEQYF. The DNA of the CDR3 is TGCAGTGCAGATCCGGGACAGGGGGTTTACGAGCAGTACTTC.

This clonotype was counted once. The chain is built from TRBV11-2 and TRBJ1-2, with D possibly TRBD1 on 6 matching bases. The germline V gene has CDR1 SGHAT and CDR2 FQNNGV. V gave up 5 bases and J gave up 7 bases, with 11 bases separating them. The CDR3 has 12 residues. CDR3 sequence reads: CASSPDRGGYTF. The CDR3 DNA reads TGTGCCAGCAGCCCGGACAGAGGTGGCTACACCTTC.

At least ten counts were recorded for this clonotype. The gene calls are TRBV29-1 and TRBJ2-1; 9 nucleotides align to TRBD2. CDR3 length: 15 residues. J was trimmed by 2 bases and V by 6 bases; bases with no gene match: 8. Germline V CDR1 and CDR2: SQVTM, ANQGSEA. CDR3 residues: CSVRGLASTYNEQFF. The DNA for the CDR3 is TGCAGCGTCCGAGGACTAGCGTCTACCTACAATGAGCAGTTCTTC.

This clonotype was found many times. This chain uses TRBV7-9 with TRBJ2-3, with D uncertain. The germline V gene has CDR1 SEHNR and CDR2 FQNEAQ (reference sequence). V shed 4 bases and J shed 5 bases, with 10 bases lying between them. The CDR3 has 13 residues. CDR3 nucleotides: TGTGCCAGCAGCTCCATGGACCGAGATACGCAGTATTTT. Its translation: CASSSMDRDTQYF.